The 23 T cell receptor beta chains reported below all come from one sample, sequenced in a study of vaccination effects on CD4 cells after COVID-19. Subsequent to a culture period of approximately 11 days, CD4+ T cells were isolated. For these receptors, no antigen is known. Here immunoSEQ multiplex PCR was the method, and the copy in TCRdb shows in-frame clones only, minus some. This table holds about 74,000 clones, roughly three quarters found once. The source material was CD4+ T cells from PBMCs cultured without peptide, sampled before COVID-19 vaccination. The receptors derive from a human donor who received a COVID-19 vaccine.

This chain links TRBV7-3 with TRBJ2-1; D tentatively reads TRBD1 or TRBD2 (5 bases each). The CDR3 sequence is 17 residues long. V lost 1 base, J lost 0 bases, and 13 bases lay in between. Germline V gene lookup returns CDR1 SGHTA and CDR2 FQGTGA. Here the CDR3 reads CASSLRGPPSSYNEQFF. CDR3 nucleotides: TGTGCCAGCAGCTTAAGGGGACCCCCGAGCTCCTACAATGAGCAGTTCTTC.

The CDR3 loop reads CASHSTSGNYNEQFF. DNA of the CDR3: TGTGCCAGCCACTCGACTAGCGGAAATTACAATGAGCAGTTCTTC. The V and J genes are TRBV25-1 and TRBJ2-1; 9 positions agree with TRBD2. V lost 8 bases, J lost 4 bases, and 9 bases stayed unmatched. CDR1 MGHDK and CDR2 SYGVNS come from the germline V gene. There are 15 residues in the CDR3.

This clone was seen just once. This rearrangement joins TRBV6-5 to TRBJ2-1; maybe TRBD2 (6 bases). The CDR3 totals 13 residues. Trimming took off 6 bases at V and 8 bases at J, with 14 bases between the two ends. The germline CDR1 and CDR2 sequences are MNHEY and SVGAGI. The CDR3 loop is CASRRDLRDEQFF. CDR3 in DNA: TGTGCCAGCAGGCGGGACCTGCGCGATGAGCAGTTCTTC.

The CDR3 DNA reads TGCGCCAGCAGCTTGCTGACAGAGAACACCGGGGAGCTGTTTTTT. As protein: CASSLLTENTGELFF. V usage is TRBV5-1 and J usage is TRBJ2-2; possible D gene TRBD1, 5 bases. CDR3 length equals 15 residues. Looked up from germline, CDR1 is SGHRS and CDR2 is YFSETQ. The V end was cut by 1 base, the J end by 1 base, with 8 bases between.

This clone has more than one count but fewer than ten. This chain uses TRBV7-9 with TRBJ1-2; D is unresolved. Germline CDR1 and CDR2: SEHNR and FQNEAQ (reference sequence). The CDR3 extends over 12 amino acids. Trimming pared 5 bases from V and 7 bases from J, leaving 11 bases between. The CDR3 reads CASSPEGFGYTF. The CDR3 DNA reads TGTGCCAGCAGCCCAGAGGGTTTTGGCTACACCTTC.

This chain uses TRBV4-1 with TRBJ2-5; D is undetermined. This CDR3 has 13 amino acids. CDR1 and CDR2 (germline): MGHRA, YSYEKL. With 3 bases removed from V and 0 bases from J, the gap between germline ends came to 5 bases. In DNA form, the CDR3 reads TGCGCCAGCAGCCACATTCACCAAGAGACCCAGTACTTC. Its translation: CASSHIHQETQYF.

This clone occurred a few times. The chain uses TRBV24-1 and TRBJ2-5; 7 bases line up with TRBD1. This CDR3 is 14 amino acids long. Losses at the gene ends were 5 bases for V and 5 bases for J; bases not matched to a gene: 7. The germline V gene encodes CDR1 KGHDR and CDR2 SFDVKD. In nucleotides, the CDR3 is TGTGCCACCAGTGCCTCCGGGACAGTTGAGACCCAGTACTTC. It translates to CATSASGTVETQYF.

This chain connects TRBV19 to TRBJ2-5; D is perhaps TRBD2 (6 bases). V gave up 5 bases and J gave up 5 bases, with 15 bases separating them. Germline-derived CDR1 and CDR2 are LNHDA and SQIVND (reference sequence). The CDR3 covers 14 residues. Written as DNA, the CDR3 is TGTGCCAGTAGTTTAACTAGCACCGGGGAGACCCAGTACTTC. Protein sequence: CASSLTSTGETQYF.

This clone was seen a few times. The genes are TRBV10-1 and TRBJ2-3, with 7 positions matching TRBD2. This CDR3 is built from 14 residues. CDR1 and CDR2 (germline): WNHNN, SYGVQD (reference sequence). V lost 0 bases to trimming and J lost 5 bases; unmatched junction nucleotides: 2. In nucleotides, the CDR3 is TGCGCCAGCAGTGAGTCTTCGGGGGGAGATACGCAGTATTTT. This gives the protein CASSESSGGDTQYF.

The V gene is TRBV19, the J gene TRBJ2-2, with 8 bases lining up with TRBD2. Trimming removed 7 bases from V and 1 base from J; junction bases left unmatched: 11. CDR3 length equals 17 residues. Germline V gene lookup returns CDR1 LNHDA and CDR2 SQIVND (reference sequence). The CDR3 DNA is TGTGCCAGTATTTCGCCACTCAGCGGGGGGAACACCGGGGAGCTGTTTTTT. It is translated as CASISPLSGGNTGELFF.

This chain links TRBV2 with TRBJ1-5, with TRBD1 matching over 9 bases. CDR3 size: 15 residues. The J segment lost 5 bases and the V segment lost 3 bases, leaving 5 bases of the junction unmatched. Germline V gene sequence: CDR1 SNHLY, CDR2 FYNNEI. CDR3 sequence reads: CASSDRTGEHQPQHF. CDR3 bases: TGTGCCAGCAGTGATAGGACAGGGGAACATCAGCCCCAGCATTTT.

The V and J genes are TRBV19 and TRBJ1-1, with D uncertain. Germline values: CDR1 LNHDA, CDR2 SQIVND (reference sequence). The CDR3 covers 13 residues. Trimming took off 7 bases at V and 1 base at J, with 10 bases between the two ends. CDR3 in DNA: TGTGCCAGTACGACGAAAAGGAACACTGAAGCTTTCTTT. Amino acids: CASTTKRNTEAFF.

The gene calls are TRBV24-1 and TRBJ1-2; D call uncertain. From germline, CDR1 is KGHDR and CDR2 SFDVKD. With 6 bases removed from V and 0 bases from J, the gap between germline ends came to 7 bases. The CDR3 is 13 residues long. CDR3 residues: CATSPEANYGYTF. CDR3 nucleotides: TGTGCCACCAGTCCGGAAGCTAACTATGGCTACACCTTC.

CDR3 bases: TGTGCCACCAGCAGGGGAGCAACCGGGGTAGGGGGCTACACCTTC. It translates to CATSRGATGVGGYTF. The V gene is TRBV15, the J gene TRBJ1-2; the D is unclear. CDR1 LNHNV and CDR2 YYDKDF come from the germline V gene (reference sequence). V lost 3 bases to trimming and J lost 8 bases, with 19 bases between them. The CDR3 runs 15 residues.

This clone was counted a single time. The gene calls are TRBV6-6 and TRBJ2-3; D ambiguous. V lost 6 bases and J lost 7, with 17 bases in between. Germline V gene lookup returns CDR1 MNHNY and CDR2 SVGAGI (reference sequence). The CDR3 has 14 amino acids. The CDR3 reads CASRSLGSGHTQYF. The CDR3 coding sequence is TGTGCCAGCAGGTCGTTAGGTTCTGGGCATACGCAGTATTTT.

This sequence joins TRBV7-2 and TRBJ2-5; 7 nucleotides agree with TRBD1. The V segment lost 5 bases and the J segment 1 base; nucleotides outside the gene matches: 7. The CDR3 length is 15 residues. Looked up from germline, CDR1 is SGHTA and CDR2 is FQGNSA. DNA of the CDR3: TGTGCCAGCAGCCAAAGTGACAGGGCCCAAGAGACCCAGTACTTC. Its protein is CASSQSDRAQETQYF.

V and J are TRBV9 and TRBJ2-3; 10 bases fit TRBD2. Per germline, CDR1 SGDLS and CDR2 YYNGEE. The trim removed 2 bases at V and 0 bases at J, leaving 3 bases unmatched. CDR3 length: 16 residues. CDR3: CASSVLTSGSTDTQYF. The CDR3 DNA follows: TGTGCCAGCAGCGTGTTGACTAGCGGGAGCACAGATACGCAGTATTTT. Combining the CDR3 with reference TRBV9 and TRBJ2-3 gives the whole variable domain DSGVTQTPKHLITATGQRVTLRCSPRSGDLSVYWYQQSLDQGLQFLIQYYNGEERAKGNILERFSAQQFPDLHSELNLSSLELGDSALYFCASSVLTSGSTDTQYFGPGTRLTVL.

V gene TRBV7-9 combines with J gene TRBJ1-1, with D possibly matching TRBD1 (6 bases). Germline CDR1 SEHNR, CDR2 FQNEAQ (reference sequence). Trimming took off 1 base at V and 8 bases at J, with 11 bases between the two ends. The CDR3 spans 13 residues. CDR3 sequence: CASSLERDREAFF. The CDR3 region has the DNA TGTGCCAGCAGCTTAGAGCGCGACAGGGAAGCTTTCTTT.

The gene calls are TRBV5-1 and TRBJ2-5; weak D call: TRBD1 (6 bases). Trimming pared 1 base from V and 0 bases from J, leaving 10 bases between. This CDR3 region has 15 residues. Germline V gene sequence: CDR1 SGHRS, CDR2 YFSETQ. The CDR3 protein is CASSLYREYQETQYF. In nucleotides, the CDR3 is TGCGCCAGCAGCTTGTACAGGGAGTACCAAGAGACCCAGTACTTC.

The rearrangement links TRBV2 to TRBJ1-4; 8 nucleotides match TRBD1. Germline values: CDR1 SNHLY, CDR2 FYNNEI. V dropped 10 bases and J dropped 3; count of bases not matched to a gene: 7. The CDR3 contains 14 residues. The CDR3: CATTQGDPNEKLFF. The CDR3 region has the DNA TGTGCCACTACACAGGGGGATCCTAATGAAAAACTGTTTTTT. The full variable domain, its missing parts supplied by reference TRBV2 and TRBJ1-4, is EPEVTQTPSHQVTQMGQEVILRCVPISNHLYFYWYRQILGQKVEFLVSFYNNEISEKSEIFDDQFSVERPDGSNFTLKIRSTKLEDSAMYFCATTQGDPNEKLFFGSGTQLSVL.

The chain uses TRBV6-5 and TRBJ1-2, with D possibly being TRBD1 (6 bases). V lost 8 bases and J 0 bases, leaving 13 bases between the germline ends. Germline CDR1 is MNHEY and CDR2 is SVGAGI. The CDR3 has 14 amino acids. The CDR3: CASADRTTNYGYTF. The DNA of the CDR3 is TGTGCCAGCGCAGACAGGACCACTAACTATGGCTACACCTTC.

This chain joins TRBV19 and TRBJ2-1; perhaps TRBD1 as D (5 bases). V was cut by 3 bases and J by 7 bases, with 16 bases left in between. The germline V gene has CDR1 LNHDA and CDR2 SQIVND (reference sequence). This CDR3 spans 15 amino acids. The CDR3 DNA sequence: TGTGCCAGTAGTATGCTCCAGGGCGCTTGGAATGAGCAGTTCTTC. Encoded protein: CASSMLQGAWNEQFF.

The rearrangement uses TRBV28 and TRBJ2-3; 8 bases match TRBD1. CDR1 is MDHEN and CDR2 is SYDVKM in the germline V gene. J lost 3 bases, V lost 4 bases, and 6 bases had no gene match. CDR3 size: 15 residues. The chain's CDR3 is CASSSRGRSTDTQYF. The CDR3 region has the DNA TGTGCCAGCAGTTCCAGGGGGCGGTCTACAGATACGCAGTATTTT.